Described below is a single T cell receptor beta chain sequence and its context. The antigen is unknown. Losses at the gene ends were 2 bases for V and 6 bases for J; bases not matched to a gene: 4. The CDR3 sequence is 15 residues long. The V gene's germline CDR1 is SGHVT and CDR2 SQSDAQ. Each CDR3 protein gets one entry after TCRdb re-called the reads with MiXCR. The sample has roughly 340,000 distinct CDR3 sequences, about 29% seen once. This sample was taken from a study of T cell repertoires in cytomegalovirus infection. As for the study in general: Recently identified HLA-C-restricted and well-studied HLA-B-restricted CMV epitopes were used. A matching HLA type, together with CMV infection, was signaled by public TCR beta signatures. Study-level results: The response measured ex vivo was dominated by TCR beta clonotypes (HLA-C-restricted and CMV-specific). Adding up the frequency of public TCR beta families identified people who carried CMV plus the relevant HLA.

Source: cultured PBMCs, taken from culture after CMV antigen stimulation. The clonotype comes from a human donor in good health (CMV status not recorded). Some clones in this sample may be carry-over from other donors' samples. V usage is TRBV7-4 and J usage is TRBJ1-6, with 7 bases matching TRBD1. This CDR3 reads CASSLSGQPNSPLHF. The CDR3 DNA is TGTGCCAGCAGCTTATCGGGACAGCCTAATTCACCCCTCCACTTT.